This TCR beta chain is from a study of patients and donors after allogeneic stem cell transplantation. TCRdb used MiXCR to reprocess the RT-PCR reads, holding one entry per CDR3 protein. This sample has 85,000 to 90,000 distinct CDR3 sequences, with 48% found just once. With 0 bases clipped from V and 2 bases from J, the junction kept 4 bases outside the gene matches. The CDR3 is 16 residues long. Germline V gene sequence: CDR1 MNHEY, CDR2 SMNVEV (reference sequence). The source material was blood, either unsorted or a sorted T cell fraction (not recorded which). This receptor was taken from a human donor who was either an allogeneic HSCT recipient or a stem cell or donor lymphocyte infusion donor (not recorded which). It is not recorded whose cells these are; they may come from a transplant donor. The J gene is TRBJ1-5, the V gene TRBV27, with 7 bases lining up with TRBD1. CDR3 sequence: CASSLSGQGGNQPQHF. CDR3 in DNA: TGTGCCAGCAGTTTATCAGGTCAGGGGGGCAATCAGCCCCAGCATTTT.